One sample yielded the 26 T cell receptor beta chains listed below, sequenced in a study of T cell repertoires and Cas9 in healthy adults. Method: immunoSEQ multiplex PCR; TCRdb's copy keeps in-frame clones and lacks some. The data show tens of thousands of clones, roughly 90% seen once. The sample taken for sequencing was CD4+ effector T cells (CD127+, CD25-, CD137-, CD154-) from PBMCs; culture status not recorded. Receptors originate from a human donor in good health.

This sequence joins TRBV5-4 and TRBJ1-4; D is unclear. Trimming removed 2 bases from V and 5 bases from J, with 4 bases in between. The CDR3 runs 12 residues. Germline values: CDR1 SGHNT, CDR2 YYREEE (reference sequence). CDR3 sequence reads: CASSFPNEKLFF. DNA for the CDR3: TGTGCCAGCAGCTTTCCCAATGAAAAACTGTTTTTT.

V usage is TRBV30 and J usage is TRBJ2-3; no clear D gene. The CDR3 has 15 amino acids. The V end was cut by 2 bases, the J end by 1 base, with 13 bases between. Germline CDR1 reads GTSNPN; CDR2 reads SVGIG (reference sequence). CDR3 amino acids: CAWSLTVKGTDTQYF. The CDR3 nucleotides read TGTGCCTGGAGTCTCACGGTGAAGGGCACAGATACGCAGTATTTT.

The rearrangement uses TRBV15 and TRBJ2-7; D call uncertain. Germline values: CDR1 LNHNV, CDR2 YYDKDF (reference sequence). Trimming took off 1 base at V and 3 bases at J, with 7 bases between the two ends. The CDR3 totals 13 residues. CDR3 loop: CATSRGGIYEQYF. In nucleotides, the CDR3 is TGTGCCACCAGCAGAGGGGGAATCTACGAGCAGTACTTC. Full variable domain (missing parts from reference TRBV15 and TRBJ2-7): DAMVIQNPRYQVTQFGKPVTLSCSQTLNHNVMYWYQQKSSQAPKLLFHYYDKDFNNEADTPDNFQSRRPNTSFCFLDIRSPGLGDTAMYLCATSRGGIYEQYFGPGTRLTVT.

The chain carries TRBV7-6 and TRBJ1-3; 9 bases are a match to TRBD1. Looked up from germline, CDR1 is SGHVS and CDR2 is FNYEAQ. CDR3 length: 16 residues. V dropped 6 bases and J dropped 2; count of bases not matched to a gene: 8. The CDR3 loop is CASSPGTGRTGNTIYF. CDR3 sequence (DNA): TGTGCCAGCAGTCCCGGGACAGGGAGGACTGGAAACACCATATATTTT.

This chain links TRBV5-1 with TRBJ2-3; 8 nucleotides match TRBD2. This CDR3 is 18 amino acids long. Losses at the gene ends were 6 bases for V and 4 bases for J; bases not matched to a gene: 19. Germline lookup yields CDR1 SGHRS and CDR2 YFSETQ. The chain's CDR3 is CASNLQGASGSHSDTQYF. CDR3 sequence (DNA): TGCGCCAGCAACCTCCAGGGCGCAAGCGGGAGTCACTCAGATACGCAGTATTTT.

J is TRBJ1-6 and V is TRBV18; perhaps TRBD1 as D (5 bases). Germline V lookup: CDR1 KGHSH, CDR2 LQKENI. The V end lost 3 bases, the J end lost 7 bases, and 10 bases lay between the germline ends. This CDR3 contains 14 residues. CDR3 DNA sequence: TGTGCCAGCTCACCTGAAAACAGGAATTCACCCCTCCACTTT. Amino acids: CASSPENRNSPLHF.

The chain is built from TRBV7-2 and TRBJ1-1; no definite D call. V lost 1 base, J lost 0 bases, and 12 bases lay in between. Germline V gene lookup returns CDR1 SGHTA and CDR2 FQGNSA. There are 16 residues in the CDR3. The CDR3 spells CASSLVGEAMNTEAFF. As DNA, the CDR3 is TGTGCCAGCAGCTTAGTTGGGGAGGCGATGAACACTGAAGCTTTCTTT.

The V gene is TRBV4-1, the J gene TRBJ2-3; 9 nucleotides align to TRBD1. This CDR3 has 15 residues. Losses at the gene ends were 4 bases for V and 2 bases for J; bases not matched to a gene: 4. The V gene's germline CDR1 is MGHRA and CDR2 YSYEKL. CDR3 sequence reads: CASSPGTGLTDTQYF. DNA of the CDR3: TGCGCCAGCAGCCCCGGGACAGGGCTCACAGATACGCAGTATTTT.

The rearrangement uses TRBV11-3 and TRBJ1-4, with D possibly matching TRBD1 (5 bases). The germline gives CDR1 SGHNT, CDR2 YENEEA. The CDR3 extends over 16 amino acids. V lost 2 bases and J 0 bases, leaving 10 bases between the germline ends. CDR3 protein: CASSLPLTATNEKLFF. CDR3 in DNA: TGTGCCAGCAGCTTACCCCTGACAGCAACTAATGAAAAACTGTTTTTT.

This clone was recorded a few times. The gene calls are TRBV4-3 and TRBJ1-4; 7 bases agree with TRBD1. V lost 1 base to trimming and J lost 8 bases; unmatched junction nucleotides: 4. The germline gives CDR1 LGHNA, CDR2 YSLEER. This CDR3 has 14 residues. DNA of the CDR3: TGCGCCAGCAGCCAAGGACAGGGTGGAGAAAAACTGTTTTTT. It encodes CASSQGQGGEKLFF.

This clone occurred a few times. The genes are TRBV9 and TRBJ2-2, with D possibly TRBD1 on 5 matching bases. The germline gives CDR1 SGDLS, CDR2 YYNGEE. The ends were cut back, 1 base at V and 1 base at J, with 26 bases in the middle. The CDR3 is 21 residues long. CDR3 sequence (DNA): TGTGCCAGCAGCGTACCACCCCTCCCGGGCAGGGCGATGAGGAACACCGGGGAGCTGTTTTTT. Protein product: CASSVPPLPGRAMRNTGELFF.

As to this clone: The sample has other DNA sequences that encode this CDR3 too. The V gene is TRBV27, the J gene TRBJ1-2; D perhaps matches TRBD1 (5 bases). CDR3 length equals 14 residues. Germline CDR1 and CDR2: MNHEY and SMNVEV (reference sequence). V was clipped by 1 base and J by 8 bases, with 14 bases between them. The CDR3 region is CASSLFRGGGGYTF. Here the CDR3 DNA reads TGTGCCAGCAGTTTATTTCGGGGCGGGGGGGGCTACACCTTC.

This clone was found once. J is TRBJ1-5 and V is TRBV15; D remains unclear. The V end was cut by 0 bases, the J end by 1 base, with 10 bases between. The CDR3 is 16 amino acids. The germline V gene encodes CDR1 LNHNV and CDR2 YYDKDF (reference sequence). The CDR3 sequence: CATSRDQVVSNQPQHF. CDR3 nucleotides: TGTGCCACCAGCAGAGATCAAGTAGTCAGCAATCAGCCCCAGCATTTT.

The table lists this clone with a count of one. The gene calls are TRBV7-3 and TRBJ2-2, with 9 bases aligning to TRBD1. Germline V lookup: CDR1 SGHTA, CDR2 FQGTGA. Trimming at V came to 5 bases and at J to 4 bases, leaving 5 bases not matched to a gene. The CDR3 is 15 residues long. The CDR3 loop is CASSPTGGPTGELFF. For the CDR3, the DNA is TGTGCCAGCAGCCCTACAGGGGGCCCCACCGGGGAGCTGTTTTTT.

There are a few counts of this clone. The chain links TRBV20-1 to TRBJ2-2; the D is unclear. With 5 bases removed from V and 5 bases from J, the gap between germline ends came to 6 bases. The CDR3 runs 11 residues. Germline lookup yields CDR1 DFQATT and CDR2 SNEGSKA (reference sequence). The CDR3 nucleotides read TGCAGTGCTGGGCGTACCGGGGAGCTGTTTTTT. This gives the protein CSAGRTGELFF.

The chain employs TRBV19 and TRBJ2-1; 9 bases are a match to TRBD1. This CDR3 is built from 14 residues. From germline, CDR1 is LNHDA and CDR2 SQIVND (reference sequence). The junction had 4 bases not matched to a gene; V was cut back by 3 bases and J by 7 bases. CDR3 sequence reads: CASSIGQGINEQFF. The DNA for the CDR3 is TGTGCCAGTAGTATCGGACAGGGGATAAATGAGCAGTTCTTC.

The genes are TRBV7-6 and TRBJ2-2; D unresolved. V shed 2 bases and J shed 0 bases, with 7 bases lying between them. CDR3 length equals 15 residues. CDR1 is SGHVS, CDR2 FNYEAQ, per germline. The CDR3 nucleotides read TGTGCCAGCAGCTTACGCCCCACGAACACCGGGGAGCTGTTTTTT. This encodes CASSLRPTNTGELFF.

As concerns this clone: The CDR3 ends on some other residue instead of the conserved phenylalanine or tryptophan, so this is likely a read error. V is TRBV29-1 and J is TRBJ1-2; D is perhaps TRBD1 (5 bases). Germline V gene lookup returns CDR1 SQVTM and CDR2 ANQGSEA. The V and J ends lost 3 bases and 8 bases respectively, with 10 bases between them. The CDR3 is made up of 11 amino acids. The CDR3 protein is CSVERGQGYTL. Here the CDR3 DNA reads TGCAGCGTTGAGAGGGGTCAGGGCTACACCCTC.

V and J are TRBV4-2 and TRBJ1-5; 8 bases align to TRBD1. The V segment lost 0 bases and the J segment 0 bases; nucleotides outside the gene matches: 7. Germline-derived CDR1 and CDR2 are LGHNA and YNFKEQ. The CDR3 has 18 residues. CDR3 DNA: TGTGCCAGCAGCCAAGAGGGCCCGACAGGGGTTAGCAATCAGCCCCAGCATTTT. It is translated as CASSQEGPTGVSNQPQHF.

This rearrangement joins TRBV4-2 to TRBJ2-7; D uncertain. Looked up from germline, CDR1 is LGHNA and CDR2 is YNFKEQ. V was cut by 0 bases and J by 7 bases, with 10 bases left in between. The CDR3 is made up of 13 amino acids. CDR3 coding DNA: TGTGCCAGCAGCCAAGAACCGTTTTGGGAGCAGTACGTC. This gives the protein CASSQEPFWEQYV.

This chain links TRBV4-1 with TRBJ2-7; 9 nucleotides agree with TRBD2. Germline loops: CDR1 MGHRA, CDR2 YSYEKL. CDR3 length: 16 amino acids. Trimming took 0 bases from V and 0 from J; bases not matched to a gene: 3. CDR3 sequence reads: CASSQDISGGSYEQYV. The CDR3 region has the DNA TGCGCCAGCAGCCAAGATATTAGCGGGGGCTCCTACGAGCAGTACGTC.

The CDR3 nucleotides read TGTGCCAGCAGTGGACAGGGGAGGGGCTACACCTTC. Its protein is CASSGQGRGYTF. The chain has TRBV6-5 and TRBJ1-2; 9 bases map to TRBD1. The J segment lost 8 bases and the V segment lost 5 bases, leaving 3 bases of the junction unmatched. Germline V gene lookup returns CDR1 MNHEY and CDR2 SVGAGI. The CDR3 spans 12 residues.

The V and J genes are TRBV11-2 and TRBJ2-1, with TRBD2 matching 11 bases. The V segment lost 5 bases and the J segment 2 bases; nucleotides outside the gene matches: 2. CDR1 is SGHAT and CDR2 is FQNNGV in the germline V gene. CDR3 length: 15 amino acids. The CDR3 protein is CASSLLAGAYNEQFF. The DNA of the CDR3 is TGTGCCAGCAGCCTACTAGCGGGAGCCTACAATGAGCAGTTCTTC.

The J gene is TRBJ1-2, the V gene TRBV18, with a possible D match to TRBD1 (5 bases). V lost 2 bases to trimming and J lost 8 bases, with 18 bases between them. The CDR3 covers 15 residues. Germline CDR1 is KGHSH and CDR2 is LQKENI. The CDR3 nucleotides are TGTGCCAGCTCACCATCCCGGGACGGTGAATCGGGCTACACCTTC. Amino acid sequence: CASSPSRDGESGYTF.

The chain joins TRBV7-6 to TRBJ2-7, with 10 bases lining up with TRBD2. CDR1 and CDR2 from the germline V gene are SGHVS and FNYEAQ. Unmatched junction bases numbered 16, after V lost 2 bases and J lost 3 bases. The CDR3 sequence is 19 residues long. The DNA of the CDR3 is TGTGCCAGCAGCTTACCGTCTCTAGCGGGAGACGACCCAGACTACGAGCAGTACGTC. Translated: CASSLPSLAGDDPDYEQYV.

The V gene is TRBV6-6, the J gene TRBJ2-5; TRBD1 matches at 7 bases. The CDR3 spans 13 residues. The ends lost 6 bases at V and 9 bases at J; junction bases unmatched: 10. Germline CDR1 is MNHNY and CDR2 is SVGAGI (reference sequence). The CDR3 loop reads CASSLGTDPAQYF. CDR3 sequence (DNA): TGTGCCAGCAGCCTCGGGACAGACCCTGCCCAGTACTTC.